The 6 T cell receptor beta chains below come from one sample, sequenced in a study of CXCR3-negative and CXCR3-positive naive CD8 T cells. With UMI labels, 5' RACE was used to prepare the TRB cDNA libraries. TCRdb reanalyzed the 5' RACE reads and collapses them to one entry per CDR3 protein, without DNA. The table for this sample gives around 60,000 distinct CDR3 sequences. These receptors' antigens are unknown. The study, taken as a whole, reports: Compared with CXCR3-negative naive cells, CXCR3-positive naive cells showed more hydrophobic TRB CDR3s.

Input material: naive CXCR3+ CD8+ T cells from blood. Subset in this sample: CD45RO-CCR7+CD27+CD95- naive CD8+ T cells expressing CXCR3 (TNR3+). Receptors originate from a human donor in good health. Some clones in this sample may be carry-over from other donors' samples.

The chain employs TRBV11-2 and TRBJ1-3; as DNA is missing, the TRBD1 call by TCRdb cannot be tested. CDR1 and CDR2 (germline): SGHAT, FQNNGV. The CDR3 length is 14 residues. CDR3: CASSRQGAGNTIYF.

The chain combines TRBV28 with TRBJ1-6; TCRdb picks TRBD1, but there is no DNA to check that call. Per germline, CDR1 MDHEN and CDR2 SYDVKM. This CDR3 has 16 amino acids. The CDR3 spells CASSKAGTGELPPLHF.

V is TRBV28 and J is TRBJ2-3; TCRdb proposes TRBD1, but this gene call is untestable without DNA. Germline CDR1 MDHEN, CDR2 SYDVKM. CDR3 length: 16 amino acids. The CDR3 sequence: CASSLRAGDESDTQYF.

This CDR3 reads CASGGVGVSETQYF. The chain carries TRBV12-3 or TRBV12-4 and TRBJ2-5; the D call of TRBD1 rests on TCRdb alone, since no DNA is present to check it. CDR3 length: 14 amino acids.

V and J are TRBV29-1 and TRBJ2-1; TCRdb gives TRBD1 as the D gene, but with no DNA this cannot be confirmed. The CDR3 totals 12 residues. The germline V gene has CDR1 SQVTM and CDR2 ANQGSEA. This CDR3 is CSVVWTGAEQFF.

The rearrangement links TRBV6-4 to TRBJ2-1; the D call of TRBD2 rests on TCRdb alone, since no DNA is present to check it. The CDR3 runs to 16 residues. Germline assignment: CDR1 MRHNA and CDR2 SNTAGT. The CDR3 loop is CASSDTSGSSYNEQFF.